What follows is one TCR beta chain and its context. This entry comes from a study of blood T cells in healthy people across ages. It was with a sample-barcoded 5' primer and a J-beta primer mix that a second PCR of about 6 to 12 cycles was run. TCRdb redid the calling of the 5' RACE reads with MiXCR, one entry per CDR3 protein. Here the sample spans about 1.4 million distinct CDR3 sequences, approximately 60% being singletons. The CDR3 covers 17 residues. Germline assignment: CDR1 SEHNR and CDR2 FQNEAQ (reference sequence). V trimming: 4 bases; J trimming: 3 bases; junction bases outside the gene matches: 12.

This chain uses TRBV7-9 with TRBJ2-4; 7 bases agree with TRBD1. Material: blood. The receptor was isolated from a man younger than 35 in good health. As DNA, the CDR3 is TGTGCCAGCAGCTCGCTGGGAGAGGGGGCGGTCAAAAACATTCAGTACTTC. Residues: CASSSLGEGAVKNIQYF.